A single sample is the source of the 18 T cell receptor beta chains below, sequenced in a study of technical replicates of blood from a few donors. Libraries were prepared by immunoSEQ multiplex PCR; TCRdb keeps only in-frame clonotypes and omits some of them. Of around 83,000 clones in the sample, 94% are singletons; the top ten hold roughly 0.26%. Material: T cells isolated from PBMCs. These receptor sequences come from a human donor in good health.

This clone was detected once. The V gene is TRBV28, the J gene TRBJ1-1, with unresolved D. V lost 1 base and J lost 11, with 11 bases in between. This CDR3 is 12 amino acids long. Germline V lookup: CDR1 MDHEN, CDR2 SYDVKM. CDR3: CASSLSRLWAFF. Written as DNA, the CDR3 is TGTGCCAGCAGTTTATCTAGGCTGTGGGCTTTCTTT.

The sample holds one count of this clone. V usage is TRBV28 and J usage is TRBJ2-1; D perhaps matches TRBD2 (5 bases). Trimming took 8 bases from V and 0 from J, leaving 14 bases between them. Looked up from germline, CDR1 is MDHEN and CDR2 is SYDVKM. The CDR3 loop spans 15 amino acids. DNA for the CDR3: TGTGCCAGCGGCTGGGCGGGCCACTCCTACAATGAGCAGTTCTTC. Translating it yields CASGWAGHSYNEQFF. Filled out from reference TRBV28 and TRBJ2-1, the complete variable domain reads DVKVTQSSRYLVKRTGEKVFLECVQDMDHENMFWYRQDPGLGLRLIYFSYDVKMKEKGDIPEGYSVSREKKERFSLILESASTNQTSMYLCASGWAGHSYNEQFFGPGTRLTVL.

V and J are TRBV2 and TRBJ1-1; no definite D call. Germline CDR1 and CDR2: SNHLY and FYNNEI. The CDR3 totals 14 residues. Trimming removed 4 bases at V and 4 bases at J, with 13 bases between. For the CDR3, the DNA is TGTGCCAGCAGTGTTTCCGGGTGGGTCACTGAAGCTTTCTTT. Translating it yields CASSVSGWVTEAFF.

The genes are TRBV6-5 and TRBJ2-5; D not resolved. The CDR3 covers 11 residues. Germline lookup yields CDR1 MNHEY and CDR2 SVGAGI. The germline V and J ends were trimmed by 6 bases and 2 bases, with 4 bases remaining between them. The CDR3 loop is CASRSQETQYF. DNA of the CDR3: TGTGCCAGCAGGTCGCAAGAGACCCAGTACTTC.

The V gene is TRBV19, the J gene TRBJ2-3; 7 bases fit TRBD2. The CDR3 spans 16 residues. V lost 5 bases, J lost 5 bases, and 13 bases stayed unmatched. From germline, CDR1 is LNHDA and CDR2 SQIVND (reference sequence). This chain's CDR3 is CASSSIILSGGDTQYF. The CDR3 coding sequence is TGTGCCAGTAGTTCGATTATCTTATCGGGGGGAGATACGCAGTATTTT.

The chain couples TRBV5-1 to TRBJ2-7; 9 bases match TRBD1. The ends lost 3 bases at V and 6 bases at J; junction bases unmatched: 10. The CDR3 consists of 15 residues. The germline V gene has CDR1 SGHRS and CDR2 YFSETQ. The CDR3 bases are TGCGCCAGCAGCTCGGCTGCTCGGACAGGGGCCGAGCAGTACTTC. This encodes CASSSAARTGAEQYF.

The rearrangement uses TRBV13 and TRBJ2-7, with D possibly matching TRBD2 (6 bases). This CDR3 is 15 amino acids long. Trimming cost V 3 bases and J 4 bases, with 16 bases left between them. The germline V gene encodes CDR1 PRHDT and CDR2 FYEKMQ (reference sequence). The CDR3 DNA sequence: TGTGCCAGCAGCTTCGTCGCTAGCGCTGGTTACGAGCAGTACTTC. Residues: CASSFVASAGYEQYF.

This clone came up a few times. The genes are TRBV5-1 and TRBJ1-5; TRBD1 aligns across 10 bases. The junction had 6 bases not matched to a gene; V was cut back by 4 bases and J by 5 bases. This CDR3 spans 15 amino acids. Germline values: CDR1 SGHRS, CDR2 YFSETQ. The DNA for the CDR3 is TGCGCCAGCAGCCCCGGGACAGGGGTAGATCAGCCCCAGCATTTT. It is translated as CASSPGTGVDQPQHF.

The chain employs TRBV27 and TRBJ1-5, with TRBD1 identical over 7 bases. J lost 6 bases, V lost 3 bases, and 17 bases had no gene match. CDR1 and CDR2 from the germline V gene are MNHEY and SMNVEV (reference sequence). This CDR3 has 18 residues. DNA of the CDR3: TGTGCCAGCAGTTTGGGGTGGGACAGAGGAGATTGGCGTCAGCCCCAGCATTTT. Its protein product is CASSLGWDRGDWRQPQHF.

The V gene is TRBV6-1, the J gene TRBJ1-3; D remains ambiguous. V lost 0 bases and J 2 bases, leaving 8 bases between the germline ends. CDR3 length equals 15 residues. Per germline, CDR1 MNHNS and CDR2 SASEGT. CDR3 loop: CASSEAVGTGNTIYF. In DNA form, the CDR3 reads TGTGCCAGCAGTGAAGCCGTCGGTACTGGAAACACCATATATTTT.

This chain links TRBV10-3 with TRBJ1-4; no firm D call. V was clipped by 3 bases and J by 0 bases, with 11 bases between them. This CDR3 comprises 16 residues. Germline values: CDR1 ENHRY, CDR2 SYGVKD. CDR3 DNA sequence: TGTGCCATCAGTGAAACGGGGTTCGCAACTAATGAAAAACTGTTTTTT. As protein: CAISETGFATNEKLFF.

The CDR3 nucleotides are TGTGCCAGCTCACCAGCACAGGGGTACGAGCAGTACTTC. It translates to CASSPAQGYEQYF. The V and J genes are TRBV18 and TRBJ2-7; TRBD1 matches at 7 bases. Germline CDR1 KGHSH, CDR2 LQKENI. The CDR3 runs to 13 residues. Trimming at V came to 2 bases and at J to 4 bases, leaving 2 bases not matched to a gene.

The chain uses TRBV11-2 and TRBJ1-5, with 11 bases fitting TRBD1. This CDR3 has 16 amino acids. Unmatched junction bases numbered 10, after V lost 5 bases and J lost 7 bases. CDR1 is SGHAT, CDR2 FQNNGV, per germline. CDR3 residues: CASSPLPGQGEQPQHF. CDR3 DNA sequence: TGTGCCAGCAGCCCTCTACCGGGACAGGGGGAACAGCCCCAGCATTTT.

V gene TRBV6-5 combines with J gene TRBJ2-7, with unresolved D. Trimming took off 5 bases at V and 4 bases at J, with 12 bases between the two ends. The CDR3 consists of 13 residues. Germline CDR1 MNHEY, CDR2 SVGAGI. As DNA, the CDR3 is TGTGCCAGCAGTCCCCCGCCCGGGTACGAGCAGTACTTC. It specifies CASSPPPGYEQYF.

This chain uses TRBV4-2 with TRBJ2-7, with D tentatively TRBD2 (6 bases). The germline CDR1 and CDR2 sequences are LGHNA and YNFKEQ. V was pared by 0 bases and J by 6 bases, with 12 bases between. The CDR3 runs 14 residues. The CDR3 loop reads CASSQDRDFGEQYF. CDR3 DNA: TGTGCCAGCAGCCAAGACCGGGACTTCGGCGAGCAGTACTTC.

The chain has TRBV11-2 and TRBJ2-7, with 10 bases fitting TRBD1. The trim removed 5 bases at V and 3 bases at J, leaving 7 bases unmatched. CDR1 and CDR2 from the germline V gene are SGHAT and FQNNGV. The CDR3 is 15 residues long. The CDR3 DNA sequence: TGTGCCAGCAGCAAGAGGGACAGGGGAATCTACGAGCAGTACTTC. Its translation: CASSKRDRGIYEQYF.

The chain links TRBV11-3 to TRBJ1-4; D is uncertain. Trimming took 5 bases from V and 0 from J, leaving 13 bases between them. The CDR3 has 16 residues. The germline V gene encodes CDR1 SGHNT and CDR2 YENEEA. CDR3 bases: TGTGCCAGCAGCCCCGTTTGGAGTGCAACTAATGAAAAACTGTTTTTT. Its translation: CASSPVWSATNEKLFF.

The gene calls are TRBV27 and TRBJ1-2, with 9 bases that match TRBD1. Unmatched junction bases numbered 11, after V lost 5 bases and J lost 1 base. The CDR3 has 17 amino acids. Germline values: CDR1 MNHEY, CDR2 SMNVEV (reference sequence). CDR3 in amino acids: CASSPSPTGGGNYGYTF. The CDR3 DNA sequence: TGTGCCAGCAGTCCGAGCCCGACAGGGGGGGGTAACTATGGCTACACCTTC.